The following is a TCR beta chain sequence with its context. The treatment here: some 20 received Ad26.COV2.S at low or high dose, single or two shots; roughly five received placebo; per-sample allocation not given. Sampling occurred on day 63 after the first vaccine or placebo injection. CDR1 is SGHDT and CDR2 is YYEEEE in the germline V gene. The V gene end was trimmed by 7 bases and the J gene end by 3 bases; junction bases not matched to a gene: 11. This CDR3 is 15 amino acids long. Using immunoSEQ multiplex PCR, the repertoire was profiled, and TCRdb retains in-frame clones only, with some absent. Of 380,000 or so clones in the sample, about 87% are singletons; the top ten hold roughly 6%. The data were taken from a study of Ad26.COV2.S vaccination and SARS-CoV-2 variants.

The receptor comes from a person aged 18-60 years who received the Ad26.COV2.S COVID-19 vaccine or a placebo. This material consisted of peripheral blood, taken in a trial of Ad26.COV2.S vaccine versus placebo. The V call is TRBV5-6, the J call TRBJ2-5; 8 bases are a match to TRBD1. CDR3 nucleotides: TGTGCCAGCGGCCCCGCAGGGACAGGTGAAGAGACCCAGTACTTC. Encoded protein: CASGPAGTGEETQYF.